One and the same sample provided the 32 T cell receptor beta chains below, sequenced in a study of cytomegalovirus exposure and HLA in healthy donors. Assay: immunoSEQ multiplex PCR; the TCRdb copy retains only in-frame clones and omits some. Of 100,000 to 120,000 clones listed, approximately 89% are singletons. The sequenced sample was PBMCs. The receptor set was obtained from a woman aged 18-35 years in good health and CMV-seronegative.

The rearrangement joins TRBV18 to TRBJ1-6; D not resolved. The germline V and J ends were trimmed by 3 bases and 7 bases, with 10 bases remaining between them. Germline loops: CDR1 KGHSH, CDR2 LQKENI. This CDR3 is built from 14 residues. CDR3 nucleotide sequence: TGTGCCAGCTCACCCCGGGGTGGAAATTCACCCCTCCACTTT. Protein sequence: CASSPRGGNSPLHF.

The chain is built from TRBV7-9 and TRBJ1-4, with TRBD1 as a possible D gene (6 bases). From germline, CDR1 is SEHNR and CDR2 FQNEAQ (reference sequence). The CDR3 consists of 19 residues. V lost 2 bases to trimming and J lost 0 bases, with 19 bases between them. DNA for the CDR3: TGTGCCAGCAGCTTAAGGACAGTTCCCCGACTTGCAACTAATGAAAAACTGTTTTTT. Amino acids: CASSLRTVPRLATNEKLFF.

The J gene is TRBJ2-1, the V gene TRBV5-6; D unclear. V was shortened by 6 bases and J by 0 bases, with 13 bases between the two germline ends. The CDR3 contains 15 residues. In germline, CDR1 is SGHDT, CDR2 YYEEEE. CDR3 amino acids: CASKRGGNSYNEQFF. The CDR3 DNA reads TGTGCCAGCAAACGTGGCGGAAACTCCTACAATGAGCAGTTCTTC.

The chain links TRBV7-9 to TRBJ2-1, with 10 bases that match TRBD1. V lost 6 bases, J lost 7 bases, and 9 bases stayed unmatched. Germline V lookup: CDR1 SEHNR, CDR2 FQNEAQ (reference sequence). This CDR3 is 15 amino acids long. CDR3 region: CASSSDRGGRNEQFF. For the CDR3, the DNA is TGTGCCAGCAGTTCGGACAGGGGGGGTAGGAATGAGCAGTTCTTC.

The chain couples TRBV7-9 to TRBJ1-2, with 8 nucleotides matching TRBD1. This CDR3 contains 14 residues. Germline assignment: CDR1 SEHNR and CDR2 FQNEAQ (reference sequence). The J segment lost 4 bases and the V segment lost 5 bases, leaving 6 bases of the junction unmatched. The CDR3 sequence: CASSDRDRLYGYTF. CDR3 coding DNA: TGTGCCAGCAGCGACCGGGACAGGCTCTATGGCTACACCTTC.

This rearrangement joins TRBV6-5 to TRBJ2-3, with 8 bases fitting TRBD1. The CDR3 covers 14 residues. J was trimmed by 6 bases and V by 10 bases; bases with no gene match: 12. Germline assignment: CDR1 MNHEY and CDR2 SVGAGI. CDR3 in amino acids: CATKTPGGADTQYF. The CDR3 bases are TGTGCCACCAAAACCCCAGGGGGCGCGGATACGCAGTATTTT.

The rearrangement links TRBV28 to TRBJ1-1, with D tentatively TRBD1 (6 bases). CDR3 length equals 15 residues. Germline assignment: CDR1 MDHEN and CDR2 SYDVKM. Trimming removed 8 bases from V and 4 bases from J, with 20 bases in between. The CDR3 loop is CASPNHREVGTEAFF. CDR3 DNA sequence: TGTGCCAGCCCTAACCACAGGGAAGTTGGCACTGAAGCTTTCTTT.

The chain is built from TRBV4-2 and TRBJ2-3; 8 bases map to TRBD1. CDR1 LGHNA and CDR2 YNFKEQ come from the germline V gene. This CDR3 comprises 15 residues. The V and J ends lost 1 base and 5 bases, in that order; junction bases with no gene match: 5. The CDR3: CASSQATGEVDTQYF. The CDR3 DNA follows: TGTGCCAGCAGCCAAGCGACAGGGGAGGTAGATACGCAGTATTTT.

The chain employs TRBV27 and TRBJ2-1; 9 nucleotides line up with TRBD1. V was pared by 5 bases and J by 3 bases, with 5 bases of the junction left unmatched. The CDR3 runs 15 residues. Per germline, CDR1 MNHEY and CDR2 SMNVEV (reference sequence). CDR3 amino acids: CASSPEGQGYNEQFF. Here the CDR3 DNA reads TGTGCCAGCAGTCCCGAGGGACAGGGCTACAATGAGCAGTTCTTC.

The rearrangement joins TRBV5-1 to TRBJ2-6, with a weak D call TRBD1 (5 bases). Trimming took off 4 bases at V and 0 bases at J, with 8 bases between the two ends. The germline V gene has CDR1 SGHRS and CDR2 YFSETQ. This CDR3 is built from 15 residues. For the CDR3, the DNA is TGCGCCAGCAGCCCGACAGACTCTGGGGCCAACGTCCTGACTTTC. Protein sequence: CASSPTDSGANVLTF.

V is TRBV5-1 and J is TRBJ1-4, with TRBD1 matching 9 bases. CDR1 SGHRS and CDR2 YFSETQ come from the germline V gene. The CDR3 has 16 amino acids. Losses at the gene ends were 2 bases for V and 7 bases for J; bases not matched to a gene: 9. The DNA for the CDR3 is TGCGCCAGCAGCTTACTTACAGGGGGCGTCGGTGAAAAACTGTTTTTT. This gives the protein CASSLLTGGVGEKLFF.

The chain uses TRBV4-3 and TRBJ1-4; 7 bases are shared with TRBD1. This CDR3 region has 14 residues. V trimming: 2 bases; J trimming: 8 bases; junction bases outside the gene matches: 5. Germline V CDR1 and CDR2: LGHNA, YSLEER. CDR3 nucleotide sequence: TGCGCCAGCAGCCAATCGACAGGGAGAGAAAAACTGTTTTTT. It yields the protein CASSQSTGREKLFF.

This chain uses TRBV5-1 with TRBJ2-1; 7 positions agree with TRBD2. Germline V gene data show CDR1 as SGHRS and CDR2 as YFSETQ. J gave up 6 bases and V 5 bases, and 8 bases lay outside the gene matches. The CDR3 loop spans 14 amino acids. The CDR3 sequence is CASSSKTSFNEQFF. The CDR3 DNA reads TGCGCCAGCAGTTCCAAGACTAGCTTCAATGAGCAGTTCTTC.

The rearrangement uses TRBV18 and TRBJ2-1; D is perhaps TRBD2 (5 bases). Germline CDR1 is KGHSH and CDR2 is LQKENI. V lost 0 bases and J lost 7, with 13 bases in between. This CDR3 contains 15 residues. Written as DNA, the CDR3 is TGTGCCAGCTCACCACCGAGGGCACCTAGGAATGAGCAGTTCTTC. Its translation: CASSPPRAPRNEQFF.

This clone has a handful of counts. The chain's CDR3 is CASSLEGQSYGYTF. The CDR3 coding sequence is TGCGCCAGCAGCCTTGAGGGACAGAGCTATGGCTACACCTTC. The gene calls are TRBV4-1 and TRBJ1-2; 7 positions agree with TRBD1. Germline CDR1 MGHRA, CDR2 YSYEKL. V shed 4 bases, J shed 4 bases, and the junction held 6 bases outside the gene matches. CDR3 length: 14 amino acids.

The chain recombines TRBV7-9 with TRBJ1-1; D is unresolved. Germline V CDR1 and CDR2: SEHNR, FQNEAQ (reference sequence). Deletions cut 1 base from V and 3 bases from J, with 6 bases between. The CDR3 has 13 residues. The CDR3 nucleotides are TGTGCCAGCAGCTTAGTTCGGGACACTGAAGCTTTCTTT. The encoded protein is CASSLVRDTEAFF.

V and J are TRBV6-6 and TRBJ2-7, with D possibly being TRBD1 (5 bases). Germline values: CDR1 MNHNY, CDR2 SVGAGI (reference sequence). Trimming stripped 8 bases from V and 0 bases from J, with 8 bases between. The CDR3 length is 12 residues. CDR3 DNA sequence: TGTGCCAGCTTAGGGGACTCCTACGAGCAGTACTTC. Protein sequence: CASLGDSYEQYF.

This rearrangement joins TRBV7-2 to TRBJ2-1; maybe TRBD1 (6 bases). Trimming cost V 7 bases and J 4 bases, with 17 bases left between them. CDR1 is SGHTA, CDR2 FQGNSA, per germline. This CDR3 comprises 15 residues. CDR3 loop: CASNPSGHDYNEQFF. In nucleotides, the CDR3 is TGTGCCAGCAACCCCTCGGGACACGATTACAATGAGCAGTTCTTC.

This chain uses TRBV6-6 with TRBJ1-1, with 9 bases fitting TRBD1. The trim removed 5 bases at V and 5 bases at J, leaving 9 bases unmatched. Germline CDR1 and CDR2: MNHNY and SVGAGI (reference sequence). The CDR3 is made up of 15 amino acids. Written as DNA, the CDR3 is TGTGCCAGCAGTCAGCAACAGGGGGCTCTGACTGAAGCTTTCTTT. Protein product: CASSQQQGALTEAFF.

V is TRBV29-1 and J is TRBJ2-5; D not certain. The CDR3 is 13 amino acids. Germline CDR1 reads SQVTM; CDR2 reads ANQGSEA. Between the trimmed V and J ends, which lost 1 base and 2 bases, there was a span of 8 bases. CDR3 coding DNA: TGCAGCGTTGAAGGCACGGTACAAGAGACCCAGTACTTC. Its protein is CSVEGTVQETQYF.

The chain joins TRBV4-3 to TRBJ2-7; a possible D gene is TRBD2 (7 bases). Germline CDR1 reads LGHNA; CDR2 reads YSLEER. The CDR3 has 15 residues. The V end lost 1 base, the J end lost 2 bases, and 12 bases lay between the germline ends. Here the CDR3 reads CASSQGAGGPYEQYF. The DNA for the CDR3 is TGCGCCAGCAGCCAAGGTGCCGGGGGGCCCTACGAGCAGTACTTC.

The rearrangement joins TRBV7-2 to TRBJ2-1; D remains unclear. V was cut by 2 bases and J by 0 bases, with 8 bases left in between. Germline loops: CDR1 SGHTA, CDR2 FQGNSA. The CDR3 is 15 amino acids. DNA for the CDR3: TGTGCCAGCAGCTTAAGTAGGAGCTCCTACAATGAGCAGTTCTTC. Translating gives CASSLSRSSYNEQFF.

This rearrangement joins TRBV2 to TRBJ1-6; 7 positions agree with TRBD1. CDR1 and CDR2 from the germline V gene are SNHLY and FYNNEI. The CDR3 consists of 16 residues. The junction had 13 bases not matched to a gene; V was cut back by 7 bases and J by 7 bases. CDR3 region: CASTGPTAGGNSPLHF. CDR3 in DNA: TGTGCCAGCACGGGCCCCACGGCAGGGGGGAATTCACCCCTCCACTTT.

This rearrangement joins TRBV6-5 to TRBJ1-5, with unresolved D. CDR3 size: 13 residues. V was pared by 0 bases and J by 9 bases, with 9 bases between. Germline values: CDR1 MNHEY, CDR2 SVGAGI. As DNA, the CDR3 is TGTGCCAGCAGTTACTCTATCCCCCCGCCCCAGCATTTT. Translating gives CASSYSIPPPQHF.

The rearrangement links TRBV18 to TRBJ2-5; possibly TRBD2 for D (5 bases). Germline V gives CDR1 KGHSH, CDR2 LQKENI. CDR3 size: 12 residues. The ends were cut back, 1 base at V and 5 bases at J, with 5 bases in the middle. The DNA for the CDR3 is TGTGCCAGCTCACCACGGGAGGAGACCCAGTACTTC. Encoded protein: CASSPREETQYF.

The rearrangement links TRBV28 to TRBJ2-5; D possibly corresponds to TRBD1 (5 bases). This CDR3 has 11 amino acids. CDR1 is MDHEN and CDR2 is SYDVKM in the germline V gene. The ends were cut back, 7 bases at V and 2 bases at J, with 5 bases in the middle. The CDR3 DNA follows: TGTGCCAGCACAGGGCAAGAGACCCAGTACTTC. Residues: CASTGQETQYF. Filled out from reference TRBV28 and TRBJ2-5, the complete variable domain reads DVKVTQSSRYLVKRTGEKVFLECVQDMDHENMFWYRQDPGLGLRLIYFSYDVKMKEKGDIPEGYSVSREKKERFSLILESASTNQTSMYLCASTGQETQYFGPGTRLLVL.

This clone was detected once. This chain connects TRBV4-3 to TRBJ2-5; possibly TRBD2 for D (7 bases). Germline V CDR1 and CDR2: LGHNA, YSLEER. Trimming cost V 2 bases and J 1 base, with 14 bases left between them. CDR3 length: 16 amino acids. The CDR3 region has the DNA TGCGCCAGCAGCCAATCCTTAAGGGGGGGCCAAGAGACCCAGTACTTC. Protein sequence: CASSQSLRGGQETQYF.

The chain links TRBV9 to TRBJ1-5, with D uncertain. The CDR3 contains 15 residues. V was cut by 0 bases and J by 0 bases, with 7 bases left in between. CDR1 SGDLS and CDR2 YYNGEE come from the germline V gene. DNA of the CDR3: TGTGCCAGCAGCGTAGACGGAGGTAGCAATCAGCCCCAGCATTTT. This translates into CASSVDGGSNQPQHF.

This chain joins TRBV4-1 and TRBJ1-2; TRBD1 matches at 9 bases. In germline, CDR1 is MGHRA, CDR2 YSYEKL. This CDR3 comprises 16 residues. Trimming removed 1 base from V and 5 bases from J; junction bases left unmatched: 8. The CDR3 DNA reads TGCGCCAGCAGCCAAGTTGAGAACGGACAGGGGTATGGCTACACCTTC. It specifies CASSQVENGQGYGYTF.

The chain uses TRBV5-1 and TRBJ1-1; 8 nucleotides align to TRBD1. After removal of 3 bases from V and 1 base from J, the junction contained 23 bases not matched to a gene. The germline gives CDR1 SGHRS, CDR2 YFSETQ. The CDR3 is 21 residues long. CDR3 in DNA: TGCGCCAGCAGCTCAACGACCCTGACAGGGGCCAGATATGGTCGGAACACTGAAGCTTTCTTT. Translating it yields CASSSTTLTGARYGRNTEAFF.

This sequence joins TRBV28 and TRBJ2-5; 11 nucleotides match TRBD2. J was trimmed by 7 bases and V by 3 bases; bases with no gene match: 4. CDR1 and CDR2 (germline): MDHEN, SYDVKM. The length of the CDR3 is 14 residues. The CDR3 protein is CASSFTGTSGTQYF. CDR3 DNA: TGTGCCAGCAGTTTCACCGGGACTAGCGGGACCCAGTACTTC.

The chain joins TRBV19 to TRBJ1-2; 11 bases match TRBD1. Germline loops: CDR1 LNHDA, CDR2 SQIVND (reference sequence). There are 14 residues in the CDR3. Unmatched junction bases numbered 4, after V lost 7 bases and J lost 3 bases. The CDR3 here is CASILGQGDYGYTF. The CDR3 coding sequence is TGTGCCAGTATCCTGGGACAGGGGGACTATGGCTACACCTTC.